Below are 17 T cell receptor beta chains sequenced from a single sample in a study of OX40 agonist ivuxolimab in advanced cancers. Sequencing used immunoSEQ multiplex PCR; TCRdb keeps in-frame clones, though not all of them. Here the sample spans roughly 33,000 clones, around 70% being singletons. The source was CD4+ or CD8+ T cells sorted from blood, collected in a trial of the OX40 agonist ivuxolimab. These receptors were taken from an adult with an advanced solid tumor such as melanoma, head and neck, liver or kidney cancer.

This sequence joins TRBV6-5 and TRBJ2-7, with D uncertain. Trimming cost V 4 bases and J 3 bases, with 10 bases left between them. CDR3 length: 13 residues. The germline CDR1 and CDR2 sequences are MNHEY and SVGAGI. CDR3 protein: CASSSVSGYEQYF. CDR3 bases: TGTGCCAGCAGTTCCGTCTCGGGCTACGAGCAGTACTTC.

This chain uses TRBV25-1 with TRBJ2-1, with TRBD1 as a possible D gene (6 bases). This CDR3 spans 15 amino acids. V shed 4 bases and J shed 2 bases, with 12 bases lying between them. Germline V CDR1 and CDR2: MGHDK, SYGVNS. CDR3 coding DNA: TGTGCCAGCAGTGTGGCAGGGGTGACCTACAATGAGCAGTTCTTC. It translates to CASSVAGVTYNEQFF.

The genes are TRBV4-1 and TRBJ2-5; 7 nucleotides agree with TRBD2. CDR1 and CDR2 from the germline V gene are MGHRA and YSYEKL. J gave up 5 bases and V 3 bases, and 9 bases lay outside the gene matches. This CDR3 contains 15 residues. CDR3 sequence: CASSQRSGGGETQYF. In DNA, the CDR3 is TGCGCCAGCAGCCAGAGATCGGGGGGAGGTGAGACCCAGTACTTC.

The chain links TRBV5-6 to TRBJ1-6, with 9 bases that match TRBD1. The length of the CDR3 is 14 residues. Germline CDR1 and CDR2: SGHDT and YYEEEE. V trimming: 2 bases; J trimming: 10 bases; junction bases outside the gene matches: 4. The chain's CDR3 is CASSFRQGVSPLHF. The CDR3 nucleotides read TGTGCCAGCAGCTTTCGACAGGGGGTATCACCCCTCCACTTT.

This rearrangement joins TRBV11-1 to TRBJ2-2; 11 bases align to TRBD1. CDR1 SGHAT and CDR2 FQDESV come from the germline V gene (reference sequence). V gave up 5 bases and J gave up 5 bases; unmatched junction bases: 4. The CDR3 consists of 15 residues. As DNA, the CDR3 is TGTGCCAGCAGCCAGGACAGGGGGCGGACCGGGGAGCTGTTTTTT. It yields the protein CASSQDRGRTGELFF.

The chain has TRBV7-2 and TRBJ1-5, with 8 bases matching TRBD1. The CDR3 contains 15 residues. The V gene's germline CDR1 is SGHTA and CDR2 FQGNSA. With 1 base clipped from V and 6 bases from J, the junction kept 5 bases outside the gene matches. The CDR3 loop is CASSLVTGEGQPQHF. In nucleotides, the CDR3 is TGTGCCAGCAGCTTAGTGACAGGGGAGGGTCAGCCCCAGCATTTT.

The chain employs TRBV9 and TRBJ2-1, with a possible D match to TRBD2 (6 bases). V was shortened by 4 bases and J by 2 bases, with 16 bases between the two germline ends. The CDR3 extends over 16 amino acids. CDR1 and CDR2 (germline): SGDLS, YYNGEE. CDR3 nucleotide sequence: TGTGCCAGCAGCCCCCGCGGGGACGTAGCCTACAATGAGCAGTTCTTC. Translating gives CASSPRGDVAYNEQFF.

Notes on this clone: It is likely a read error, because the conserved phenylalanine at the end of the CDR3 is missing. Because the CDR3's place on the DNA is in doubt, the DNA is left out and the CDR3 is given as listed by TCRdb. The chain links TRBV11-3 to TRBJ1-2; TRBD1 is taken as the D call from the table, unchecked against the DNA. The CDR3 is 9 amino acids in total, end residues counted. The V gene's germline CDR1 is SGHNT and CDR2 YENEEA. The CDR3 spells CASIQTDRC.

J is TRBJ2-3 and V is TRBV2, with TRBD2 identical over 9 bases. The J segment lost 0 bases and the V segment lost 7 bases, leaving 2 bases of the junction unmatched. Germline loops: CDR1 SNHLY, CDR2 FYNNEI. There are 14 residues in the CDR3. The CDR3 spells CASKTSGSTDTQYF. Written as DNA, the CDR3 is TGTGCCAGCAAGACTAGCGGAAGCACAGATACGCAGTATTTT.

The chain employs TRBV4-2 and TRBJ2-2; 8 bases are shared with TRBD1. The germline CDR1 and CDR2 sequences are LGHNA and YNFKEQ. The CDR3 is 15 residues long. After removal of 3 bases from V and 4 bases from J, the junction contained 4 bases not matched to a gene. The CDR3 spells CASSQRTGSTGELFF. Written as DNA, the CDR3 is TGTGCCAGCAGCCAGCGGACAGGGAGCACCGGGGAGCTGTTTTTT.

There are a few counts of this clone. This rearrangement joins TRBV30 to TRBJ1-6; D unresolved. V was trimmed by 0 bases and J by 9 bases, leaving 15 bases between them. The germline V gene has CDR1 GTSNPN and CDR2 SVGIG (reference sequence). The CDR3 is 15 residues long. The CDR3 loop is CAWSVKSTSGSPLHF. CDR3 sequence (DNA): TGTGCCTGGAGTGTAAAGTCTACCTCGGGTTCACCCCTCCACTTT.

The chain joins TRBV6-5 to TRBJ1-1; 7 nucleotides line up with TRBD1. Germline trimming cut 6 bases from V and 2 bases from J; bases unmatched to any gene: 6. The germline V gene encodes CDR1 MNHEY and CDR2 SVGAGI. This CDR3 is built from 14 residues. The CDR3 spells CASRTGTANTEAFF. The DNA of the CDR3 is TGTGCCAGCAGGACCGGGACAGCCAACACTGAAGCTTTCTTT.

The V and J genes are TRBV5-1 and TRBJ1-2; D remains ambiguous. Germline CDR1 and CDR2: SGHRS and YFSETQ. V was pared by 3 bases and J by 2 bases, with 8 bases between. The CDR3 contains 13 residues. CDR3 protein: CASSSDGNYGYTF. CDR3 coding DNA: TGCGCCAGCAGCTCGGACGGGAACTATGGCTACACCTTC. Complete variable domain (other parts from reference TRBV5-1 and TRBJ1-2): KAGVTQTPRYLIKTRGQQVTLSCSPISGHRSVSWYQQTPGQGLQFLFEYFSETQRNKGNFPGRFSGRQFSNSRSEMNVSTLELGDSALYLCASSSDGNYGYTFGSGTRLTVV.

The CDR3 spells CASDYLQGAQVTEAFF. In nucleotides, the CDR3 is TGTGCCAGCGACTACCTCCAGGGGGCGCAGGTAACTGAAGCTTTCTTT. The chain joins TRBV2 to TRBJ1-1, with 8 bases lining up with TRBD1. Germline V gene sequence: CDR1 SNHLY, CDR2 FYNNEI. CDR3 size: 16 residues. With V trimmed by 8 bases and J by 5 bases, 16 bases remained unmatched.

In this sample, this clone turned up a few times. This chain connects TRBV29-1 to TRBJ2-2; D possibly corresponds to TRBD1 (5 bases). The CDR3 spans 13 residues. Germline CDR1 SQVTM, CDR2 ANQGSEA. Trimming cost V 3 bases and J 1 base, with 6 bases left between them. The CDR3 DNA follows: TGCAGCGTTGATCAGGGGAACACCGGGGAGCTGTTTTTT. Its protein product is CSVDQGNTGELFF.

The V and J genes are TRBV6-1 and TRBJ1-1; D is unclear. Germline CDR1 MNHNS, CDR2 SASEGT. This CDR3 comprises 13 residues. The V and J ends lost 1 base and 3 bases respectively, with 6 bases between them. CDR3 in amino acids: CASSEVRDTEAFF. The CDR3 nucleotides are TGTGCCAGCAGTGAAGTACGGGACACTGAAGCTTTCTTT.

The chain uses TRBV6-5 and TRBJ1-6; 10 positions match TRBD1. CDR1 is MNHEY and CDR2 is SVGAGI in the germline V gene. V was clipped by 5 bases and J by 9 bases; unmatched bases: 7. This CDR3 region has 15 residues. Here the CDR3 DNA reads TGTGCCAGCAGTGTCGACAGGGGGCCGGGTTCACCCCTCCACTTT. It yields the protein CASSVDRGPGSPLHF.